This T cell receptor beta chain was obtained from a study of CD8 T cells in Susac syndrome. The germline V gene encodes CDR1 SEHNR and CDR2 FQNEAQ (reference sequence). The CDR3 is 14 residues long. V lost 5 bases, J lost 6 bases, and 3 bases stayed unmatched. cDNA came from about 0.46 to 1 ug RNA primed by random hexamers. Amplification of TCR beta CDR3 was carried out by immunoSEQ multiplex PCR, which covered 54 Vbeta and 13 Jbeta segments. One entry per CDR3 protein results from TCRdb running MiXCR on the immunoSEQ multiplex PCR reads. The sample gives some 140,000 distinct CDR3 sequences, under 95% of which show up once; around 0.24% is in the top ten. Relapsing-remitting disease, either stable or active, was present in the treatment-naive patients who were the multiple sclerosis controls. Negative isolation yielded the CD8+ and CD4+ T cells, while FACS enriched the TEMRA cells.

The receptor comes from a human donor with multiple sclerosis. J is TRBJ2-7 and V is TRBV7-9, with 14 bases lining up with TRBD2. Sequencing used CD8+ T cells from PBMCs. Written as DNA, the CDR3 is TGTGCCAGCAGCGCCGGGACTAGCGGGAGCGAGCAGTACTTC. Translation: CASSAGTSGSEQYF.